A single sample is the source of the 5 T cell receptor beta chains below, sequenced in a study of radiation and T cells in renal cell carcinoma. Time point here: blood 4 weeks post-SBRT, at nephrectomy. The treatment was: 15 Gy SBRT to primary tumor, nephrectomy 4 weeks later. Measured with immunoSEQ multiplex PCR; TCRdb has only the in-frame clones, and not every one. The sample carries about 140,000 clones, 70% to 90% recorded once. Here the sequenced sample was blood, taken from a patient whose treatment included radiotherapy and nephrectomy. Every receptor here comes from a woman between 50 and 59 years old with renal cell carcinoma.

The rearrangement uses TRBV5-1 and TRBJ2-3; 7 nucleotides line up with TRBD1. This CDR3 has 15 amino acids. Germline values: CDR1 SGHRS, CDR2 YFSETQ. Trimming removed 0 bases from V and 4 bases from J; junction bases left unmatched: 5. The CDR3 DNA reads TGCGCCAGCAGCTTGGTAGACAGGGAGTCAGATACGCAGTATTTT. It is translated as CASSLVDRESDTQYF.

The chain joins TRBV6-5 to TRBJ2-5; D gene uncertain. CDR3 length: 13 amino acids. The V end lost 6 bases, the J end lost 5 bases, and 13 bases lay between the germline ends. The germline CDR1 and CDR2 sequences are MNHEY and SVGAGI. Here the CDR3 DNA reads TGTGCCAGCAGGTCCACGGGTGGGGAGACCCAGTACTTC. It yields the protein CASRSTGGETQYF.

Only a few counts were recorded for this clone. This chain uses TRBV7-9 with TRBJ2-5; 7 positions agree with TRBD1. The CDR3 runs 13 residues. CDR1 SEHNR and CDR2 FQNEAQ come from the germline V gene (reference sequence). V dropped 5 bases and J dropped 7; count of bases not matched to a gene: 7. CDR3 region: CASSAISGGTQYF. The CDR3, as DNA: TGTGCCAGCAGCGCAATTTCAGGGGGGACCCAGTACTTC.

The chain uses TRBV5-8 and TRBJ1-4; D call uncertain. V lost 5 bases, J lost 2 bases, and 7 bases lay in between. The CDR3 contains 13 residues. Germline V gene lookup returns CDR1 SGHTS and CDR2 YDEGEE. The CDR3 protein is CASRVGTNEKLFF. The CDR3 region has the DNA TGTGCCAGCAGGGTTGGGACTAATGAAAAACTGTTTTTT.

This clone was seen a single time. CDR3 region: CASSQGTSRETQYF. CDR3 bases: TGCGCCAGCAGCCAAGGGACTAGTAGGGAGACCCAGTACTTC. The chain recombines TRBV4-3 with TRBJ2-5; 7 nucleotides match TRBD2. Germline lookup yields CDR1 LGHNA and CDR2 YSLEER. The V gene end was trimmed by 1 base and the J gene end by 5 bases; junction bases not matched to a gene: 4. CDR3 length equals 14 residues.